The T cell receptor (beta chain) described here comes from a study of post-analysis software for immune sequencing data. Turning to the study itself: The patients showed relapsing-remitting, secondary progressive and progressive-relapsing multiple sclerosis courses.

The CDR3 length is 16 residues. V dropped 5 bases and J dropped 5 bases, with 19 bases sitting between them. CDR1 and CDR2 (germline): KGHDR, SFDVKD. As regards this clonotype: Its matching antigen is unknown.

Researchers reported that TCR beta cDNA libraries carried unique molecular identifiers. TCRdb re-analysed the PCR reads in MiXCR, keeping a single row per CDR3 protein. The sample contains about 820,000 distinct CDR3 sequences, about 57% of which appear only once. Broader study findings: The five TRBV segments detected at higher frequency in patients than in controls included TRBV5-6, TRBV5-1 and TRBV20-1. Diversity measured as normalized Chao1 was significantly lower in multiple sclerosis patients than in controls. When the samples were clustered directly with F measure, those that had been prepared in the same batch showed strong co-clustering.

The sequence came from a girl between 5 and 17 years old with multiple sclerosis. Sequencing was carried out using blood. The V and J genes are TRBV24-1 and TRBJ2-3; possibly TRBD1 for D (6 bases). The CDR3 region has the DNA TGTGCCACCAGTGGAAAAAAAGAGGGGGATAGAGATACGCAGTATTTT. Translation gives CATSGKKEGDRDTQYF.